This TCR beta chain is from a study of shared clonotypes between healthy human individuals. Study-level findings and limits: With few donors, the genetic and exposure-history diversity represented was limited.

In regard to this clone: Its antigen is still unknown.

Germline V lookup: CDR1 SGHTA, CDR2 FQGNSA. The CDR3 is made up of 12 amino acids. Trimming shortened V by 5 bases and J by 10 bases, and 12 bases separated the two germline ends. TCRdb keeps only in-frame clones here, not all; method: immunoSEQ multiplex PCR. The table shows about 710,000 clones, with roughly 72% occurring only once. V is TRBV7-2 and J is TRBJ2-1; possibly TRBD2 for D (6 bases). What was sequenced was memory CD4+ T cells sorted from blood. Subset described: CD45RA-negative fraction. The TCR originated in a woman aged 25-40 years in good health. CDR3 protein: CASSGGRNEQFF. DNA for the CDR3: TGTGCCAGCAGCGGGGGGAGGAACGAGCAGTTCTTC.